Below, 30 T cell receptor beta chains from the same sample are listed, as sequenced in a study of T cells in Graves' hyperthyroidism and ophthalmopathy. Regions amplified from RNA transcripts were the TCR beta CDR3 regions. HTBI primers were the set used in a first-round RT-PCR of the TCR CDR3. TCRdb independently ran MiXCR on the multiplex PCR reads; one entry per CDR3 protein. Counted here are around 300,000 distinct CDR3 sequences, approximately 15% occurring once; the ten biggest clones make up approximately 23%. The sample consisted of blood. These receptors were taken from a woman in her 30s with Graves' hyperthyroidism.

The CDR3 nucleotides are TGTGCCAGCAGCTGGGAGGCTAGCAATCAGCCCCAGCATTTT. Encoded protein: CASSWEASNQPQHF. The chain joins TRBV7-8 to TRBJ1-5; D remains ambiguous. V lost 4 bases to trimming and J lost 0 bases, with 7 bases between them. Germline CDR1 reads SGHVS; CDR2 reads FQNEAQ. This CDR3 is 14 amino acids long.

This clonotype was observed at least ten times. The chain is built from TRBV7-2 and TRBJ2-5; D is unclear. This CDR3 has 14 amino acids. The germline V gene encodes CDR1 SGHTA and CDR2 FQGNSA. The V end lost 0 bases, the J end lost 1 base, and 6 bases lay between the germline ends. CDR3 in amino acids: CASSLAPLQETQYF. In DNA, the CDR3 is TGTGCCAGCAGCTTAGCTCCCCTCCAAGAGACCCAGTACTTC.

The CDR3 region has the DNA TGTGCCAGCAGCCATGACAGGGGTTACTCACCCCTCCACTTT. Encoded protein: CASSHDRGYSPLHF. This chain uses TRBV12-3 or TRBV12-4 with TRBJ1-6; 8 bases match TRBD1. CDR3 length: 14 amino acids. With 6 bases clipped from V and 10 bases from J, the junction kept 8 bases outside the gene matches.

This clonotype was picked up a small number of times. This rearrangement joins TRBV30 to TRBJ2-1; D gene unclear. Per germline, CDR1 GTSNPN and CDR2 SVGIG (reference sequence). This CDR3 contains 13 residues. V dropped 2 bases and J dropped 2 bases, with 7 bases sitting between them. The CDR3 bases are TGTGCCTGGAGTAAGGATGCCTACAATGAGCAGTTCTTC. Translating it yields CAWSKDAYNEQFF.

There are many counts of this clonotype. The chain is built from TRBV20-1 and TRBJ1-3; the D is unclear. Trimming cost V 0 bases and J 2 bases, with 8 bases left between them. Germline-derived CDR1 and CDR2 are DFQATT and SNEGSKA (reference sequence). The CDR3 is made up of 14 amino acids. CDR3 sequence reads: CSARDPRAGNTIYF. The CDR3 DNA reads as TGCAGTGCTAGAGATCCGAGGGCTGGAAACACCATATATTTT.

This clonotype occurred a few times. The CDR3 sequence is CAISLRGTEAFF. As DNA, the CDR3 is TGTGCCATCAGCCTCAGGGGAACTGAAGCTTTCTTT. V gene TRBV10-3 combines with J gene TRBJ1-1, with D perhaps TRBD1 (6 bases). With 6 bases removed from V and 5 bases from J, the gap between germline ends came to 10 bases. This CDR3 has 12 residues. The V gene's germline CDR1 is ENHRY and CDR2 SYGVKD.

The gene calls are TRBV19 and TRBJ2-5; unclear D gene. From germline, CDR1 is LNHDA and CDR2 SQIVND (reference sequence). Trimming cost V 1 base and J 2 bases, with 20 bases left between them. The CDR3 runs 18 residues. The CDR3 here is CASSIAAPYVAHQETQYF. In DNA, the CDR3 is TGTGCCAGTAGTATAGCCGCTCCTTATGTAGCTCATCAAGAGACCCAGTACTTC.

This clonotype was recorded at least ten times. J is TRBJ2-7 and V is TRBV28; D possibly uses TRBD1 or TRBD2 (5 bases each). V gave up 3 bases and J gave up 6 bases, with 12 bases separating them. The CDR3 is made up of 13 amino acids. Germline CDR1 MDHEN, CDR2 SYDVKM. CDR3 protein: CASSFEGFGEQYF. CDR3 nucleotide sequence: TGTGCCAGCAGTTTTGAGGGGTTTGGCGAGCAGTACTTC.

This clonotype has a handful of counts. V and J are TRBV3-1 and TRBJ2-5, with D tentatively TRBD1 (6 bases). This CDR3 has 14 residues. CDR1 and CDR2 (germline): LGHDT, YNNKEL (reference sequence). Trimming removed 5 bases at V and 2 bases at J, with 12 bases between. This CDR3 reads CASSDLGAQETQYF. CDR3 nucleotides: TGTGCCAGCAGCGACCTGGGGGCACAAGAGACCCAGTACTTC.

The chain links TRBV7-8 to TRBJ2-1; 7 nucleotides align to TRBD1. The CDR3 is 16 amino acids. The germline gives CDR1 SGHVS, CDR2 FQNEAQ. The trim removed 4 bases at V and 3 bases at J, leaving 9 bases unmatched. CDR3 sequence (DNA): TGTGCCAGCAGCTCCCCAAGACAGGGTCACTACAATGAGCAGTTCTTC. As protein: CASSSPRQGHYNEQFF.

This clonotype occurred once. This sequence may be a read error, since a much larger clone differs from it by one base. V and J are TRBV6-1 and TRBJ2-7; 14 bases match TRBD2. Germline assignment: CDR1 MNHNS and CDR2 SASEGT. The CDR3 totals 19 residues. Written as DNA, the CDR3 is TGTGCCAGCAGCGCCCAGGGGGGGACTAGCGGGAGAATGCCCTATGAGCAGTACTTC. Its translation is CASSAQGGTSGRMPYEQYF.

The table lists this clonotype with many counts. The chain joins TRBV20-1 to TRBJ2-7; D ambiguous. Germline CDR1 and CDR2: DFQATT and SNEGSKA (reference sequence). The CDR3 spans 14 residues. Trimming stripped 0 bases from V and 0 bases from J, with 9 bases between. The CDR3 DNA reads TGCAGTGCTAGAGAAGGAGATGTCTCCTACGAGCAGTACTTC. This encodes CSAREGDVSYEQYF.

There are many counts of this clonotype. The rearrangement links TRBV20-1 to TRBJ1-5; tentatively, D is TRBD1 (5 bases). CDR3 length equals 16 residues. V was shortened by 6 bases and J by 0 bases, with 18 bases between the two germline ends. Germline V gene data show CDR1 as DFQATT and CDR2 as SNEGSKA (reference sequence). The CDR3 nucleotides are TGCAGTGCCGGGACGGATAGGGCGGCTAGCAATCAGCCCCAGCATTTT. This sequence encodes CSAGTDRAASNQPQHF.

The genes are TRBV20-1 and TRBJ1-4, with TRBD1 as a possible D gene (6 bases). Germline V CDR1 and CDR2: DFQATT, SNEGSKA (reference sequence). The V gene lost 1 base and the J gene lost 7 bases, with 16 bases spanning the gap. This CDR3 comprises 15 residues. CDR3 nucleotides: TGCAGTGCTAGAGGTGGGACGGGGGGCGGTGAAAAACTGTTTTTT. The encoded protein is CSARGGTGGGEKLFF.

This clonotype was found a few times. The rearrangement joins TRBV5-1 to TRBJ2-3; D ambiguous. CDR1 and CDR2 (germline): SGHRS, YFSETQ. The CDR3 runs 12 residues. V lost 0 bases, J lost 7 bases, and 6 bases lay in between. For the CDR3, the DNA is TGCGCCAGCAGCTTGGCCGGAAATACGCAGTATTTT. Amino acid sequence: CASSLAGNTQYF. The complete variable domain, with remaining parts taken from reference TRBV5-1 and TRBJ2-3, reads KAGVTQTPRYLIKTRGQQVTLSCSPISGHRSVSWYQQTPGQGLQFLFEYFSETQRNKGNFPGRFSGRQFSNSRSEMNVSTLELGDSALYLCASSLAGNTQYFGPGTRLTVL.

This clonotype occurred once. It may be a read error: a sequence one base away is much more abundant. The genes are TRBV28 and TRBJ2-7; D call uncertain. This CDR3 has 14 residues. Trimming took off 6 bases at V and 4 bases at J, with 16 bases between the two ends. The germline gives CDR1 MDHEN, CDR2 SYDVKM. CDR3 sequence: CASRTKGNPYEQYF. For the CDR3, the DNA is TGTGCCAGCAGAACGAAAGGGAATCCTTACGAGCAGTACTTC.

In this sample, this clonotype turned up many times. V gene TRBV28 combines with J gene TRBJ2-1; D gene ambiguous. The CDR3 covers 13 residues. With 2 bases removed from V and 7 bases from J, the gap between germline ends came to 9 bases. Germline loops: CDR1 MDHEN, CDR2 SYDVKM. CDR3 nucleotide sequence: TGTGCCAGCAGTTTAAGAGTACCGAATGAGCAGTTCTTC. Translating gives CASSLRVPNEQFF.

This clonotype was recorded a few times. The CDR3 sequence: CASSPHGRAINEQFF. DNA for the CDR3: TGTGCCAGCAGTCCCCATGGGAGGGCAATCAATGAGCAGTTCTTC. The rearrangement joins TRBV27 to TRBJ2-1; TRBD2 aligns across 7 bases. The junction had 10 bases not matched to a gene; V was cut back by 5 bases and J by 6 bases. Germline lookup yields CDR1 MNHEY and CDR2 SMNVEV (reference sequence). The CDR3 loop spans 15 amino acids.

This clonotype was recorded at least ten times. V and J are TRBV27 and TRBJ1-6; 7 bases line up with TRBD1. The germline V gene has CDR1 MNHEY and CDR2 SMNVEV (reference sequence). V shed 5 bases, J shed 8 bases, and the junction held 3 bases outside the gene matches. There are 13 residues in the CDR3. In DNA form, the CDR3 reads TGTGCCAGCAGTGGACAGGTTGATTCACCCCTCCACTTT. Encoded protein: CASSGQVDSPLHF.

This clonotype was found many times. The CDR3, as DNA: TGTGCCAGCACCGTACACCCGAACACTGAAGCTTTCTTT. Amino acids: CASTVHPNTEAFF. V usage is TRBV28 and J usage is TRBJ1-1; no definite D call. The CDR3 covers 13 residues. From germline, CDR1 is MDHEN and CDR2 SYDVKM. V was pared by 7 bases and J by 1 base, with 10 bases between.

Worth noting for this clonotype: The junction departs from germline at one end; a sequencing error may be responsible. V gene TRBV6-2 or TRBV6-3 combines with J gene TRBJ2-1; 10 bases are a match to TRBD2. CDR3 length: 14 residues. Per the germline V gene, CDR1 is MNHEY and CDR2 is SVGEGT. As DNA, the CDR3 is TGTGCCAGCAGTTACGAGGCCCAGCGGGGGGGATCGGTCTTC. Protein product: CASSYEAQRGGSVF.

This clonotype has a handful of counts. This chain links TRBV10-2 with TRBJ2-1; unclear D gene. Between the trimmed V and J ends, which lost 0 bases and 0 bases, there was a span of 12 bases. Germline-derived CDR1 and CDR2 are WSHSY and SAAADI. The CDR3 runs to 17 residues. The CDR3 loop is CASSESAVRNSYNEQFF. CDR3 bases: TGCGCCAGCAGTGAGTCTGCTGTCAGGAACTCCTACAATGAGCAGTTCTTC.

This clonotype was seen repeatedly, ten times or more. This chain connects TRBV7-8 to TRBJ2-1; D is perhaps TRBD2 (5 bases). V was clipped by 5 bases and J by 7 bases, with 9 bases between them. There are 12 residues in the CDR3. The germline V gene has CDR1 SGHVS and CDR2 FQNEAQ. CDR3 sequence: CASSVRGNEQFF. The CDR3 DNA sequence: TGTGCCAGCAGCGTAAGAGGGAATGAGCAGTTCTTC.

This clonotype appeared many times. The genes are TRBV9 and TRBJ2-1; unclear D gene. The CDR3 sequence is 13 residues long. V lost 4 bases and J lost 8, with 13 bases in between. Germline lookup yields CDR1 SGDLS and CDR2 YYNGEE. The CDR3 DNA follows: TGTGCCAGCAGCTTCCAAGTTAGGGATGAGCAGTTCTTC. It translates to CASSFQVRDEQFF.

The chain joins TRBV9 to TRBJ2-1; D is possibly TRBD2 (5 bases). The germline V gene has CDR1 SGDLS and CDR2 YYNGEE. The CDR3 length is 15 residues. Trimming cost V 1 base and J 5 bases, with 13 bases left between them. CDR3 sequence reads: CASSVSGTRDNEQFF. In DNA, the CDR3 is TGTGCCAGCAGCGTATCTGGCACTAGGGACAATGAGCAGTTCTTC.

In this sample, this clonotype turned up many times. The chain employs TRBV7-3 and TRBJ1-2, with 9 positions matching TRBD1. The germline CDR1 and CDR2 sequences are SGHTA and FQGTGA. With V trimmed by 1 base and J by 3 bases, 3 bases remained unmatched. The CDR3 totals 15 residues. The chain's CDR3 is CASSLRQGVDYGYTF. The CDR3 DNA follows: TGTGCCAGCAGCTTAAGACAGGGGGTGGACTATGGCTACACCTTC. The full variable domain, in which reference TRBV7-3 and TRBJ1-2 provide the parts outside the CDR3, is GAGVSQTPSNKVTEKGKYVELRCDPISGHTALYWYRQSLGQGPEFLIYFQGTGAADDSGLPNDRFFAVRPEGSVSTLKIQRTERGDSAVYLCASSLRQGVDYGYTFGSGTRLTVV.

The sample holds many counts of this clonotype. The chain joins TRBV6-1 to TRBJ2-1; 9 bases line up with TRBD1. Germline assignment: CDR1 MNHNS and CDR2 SASEGT. The CDR3 consists of 13 residues. V lost 5 bases to trimming and J lost 5 bases; unmatched junction nucleotides: 1. The CDR3 nucleotides are TGTGCCAGCAGTTGGGACAGGGACAATGAGCAGTTCTTC. Protein product: CASSWDRDNEQFF.

This clonotype was recorded at least ten times. CDR3 nucleotide sequence: TGCAGTGCTAGTTTGACTAGCGGAACAGAGACCCAGTACTTC. Residues: CSASLTSGTETQYF. The chain links TRBV20-1 to TRBJ2-5, with 9 nucleotides matching TRBD2. Germline trimming cut 3 bases from V and 4 bases from J; bases unmatched to any gene: 6. This CDR3 is 14 amino acids long. The germline gives CDR1 DFQATT, CDR2 SNEGSKA (reference sequence).

This clonotype was detected many times. The chain combines TRBV11-1 with TRBJ1-1; no clear D. CDR1 and CDR2 (germline): SGHAT, FQDESV (reference sequence). This CDR3 has 14 amino acids. V shed 5 bases and J shed 5 bases, with 15 bases lying between them. The CDR3 region has the DNA TGTGCCAGCAGCCTCCCTGGCCGGAGGACTGAAGCTTTCTTT. Protein product: CASSLPGRRTEAFF.

V usage is TRBV5-4 and J usage is TRBJ2-1; 9 nucleotides line up with TRBD2. The CDR3 runs to 14 residues. Germline V CDR1 and CDR2: SGHNT, YYREEE (reference sequence). The V and J ends lost 2 bases and 5 bases, in that order; junction bases with no gene match: 2. CDR3 region: CASSFLAGNNEQFF. The CDR3 nucleotides read TGTGCCAGCAGCTTCCTAGCGGGGAACAATGAGCAGTTCTTC.